This T cell receptor beta chain was identified during a study of Ad26.COV2.S vaccination and SARS-CoV-2 variants. About the study: The Ad26.COV2.S arm of the COV1001 trial was where the donor was placed. By the intramuscular route, Ad26.COV2.S was given once, or twice 56 days apart. Study-level results: Vaccinees and placebo recipients showed similar non-spike TCR breadth. Substantial breadth in spike-specific CD8+ and CD4+ T cell responses was reportedly seen after vaccination.

Notes on this clone: The antigen is unknown.

Treatment here: 15 to 20 received Ad26.COV2.S at low or high dose, single or two shots; about 5 received placebo; per-sample allocation not given. Collection of the samples took place on day 63 after the first injection of vaccine or placebo. Here immunoSEQ multiplex PCR was the method, and the copy in TCRdb shows in-frame clones only, minus some. The repertoire includes some 250,000 clones, roughly 90% of them detected once, and about 10% sits in the top ten. The CDR3 is made up of 15 amino acids. CDR1 is SGHTA and CDR2 is FQGNSA in the germline V gene. V shed 0 bases and J shed 1 base, with 7 bases lying between them.

The source material was peripheral blood, sampled in a trial of Ad26.COV2.S vaccine versus placebo. V gene TRBV7-2 combines with J gene TRBJ2-4; the D gene is possibly TRBD2 (5 bases). The clonotype was recovered from a person between 18 and 60 years old who received the Ad26.COV2.S COVID-19 vaccine or a placebo. Written as DNA, the CDR3 is TGTGCCAGCAGCTTAGCGGGAGCGGCCAAAAACATTCAGTACTTC. It encodes CASSLAGAAKNIQYF.